This T cell receptor (beta chain) was obtained from a study of shared T cell receptors in the human thymus. Produced via immunoSEQ multiplex PCR; TCRdb's table is partial and in-frame only. The sample consists of 540,000 or so clones, around 82% of them appearing once. This CDR3 has 13 residues. V gave up 6 bases and J gave up 7 bases; unmatched junction bases: 9. Per the germline V gene, CDR1 is SQVTM and CDR2 is ANQGSEA. The sample also formed part of further work on human thymus T cells. This second study says: All donors were healthy Finnish infants who were undergoing corrective surgery to treat congenital heart defects. Thymic resections from corrective heart surgery supplied the tissue. Related research described thymic repertoires that were highly overlapping among unrelated individuals.

V is TRBV29-1 and J is TRBJ2-1; 7 positions match TRBD2. The sample consisted of thymocytes. The TCR comes from a boy under three years old with a congenital heart defect. The CDR3 loop reads CSVGGRFGNEQFF. Here the CDR3 DNA reads TGCAGCGTGGGGGGGAGGTTCGGGAATGAGCAGTTCTTC.